This entry lists 10 T cell receptor beta chains sequenced from one sample in a study of human T cells and chemical hapten exposure. Treatment: therapeutic diphenylcyclopropenone sensitization with weekly scalp DPC. The study used a library that attached unique molecular identifiers to individual cDNA molecules. TCRdb recomputed calls from the reads with MiXCR, one row per CDR3 protein. The sample yields some 4,100 distinct CDR3 sequences, more than 45% seen once. This specimen consisted of whole blood, obtained before DPC sensitization or 2, 6, or about 24 weeks after (not recorded which). Every receptor here comes from an adult with alopecia areata. Some clones in this sample may be carry-over from other donors' samples. This table probably holds off-target reads from a library built for another chain.

The chain combines TRBV20-1 with TRBJ2-3; D is possibly TRBD1 (5 bases). With 5 bases removed from V and 1 base from J, the gap between germline ends came to 13 bases. Germline CDR1 DFQATT, CDR2 SNEGSKA (reference sequence). The CDR3 is made up of 14 amino acids. The CDR3 region is CSAQAEGGTDTQYF. The CDR3, as DNA: TGCAGTGCTCAAGCAGAAGGGGGCACAGATACGCAGTATTTT.

V usage is TRBV4-3 and J usage is TRBJ2-3, with D maybe TRBD2 (5 bases). The V gene lost 4 bases and the J gene lost 2 bases, with 19 bases spanning the gap. CDR3 length: 17 residues. Germline lookup yields CDR1 LGHNA and CDR2 YSLEER. The CDR3 nucleotides are TGCGCCAGCAGCCCCGCGCCGGGGAGCGGCAACACAGATACGCAGTATTTT. Its translation is CASSPAPGSGNTDTQYF.

The rearrangement uses TRBV5-4 and TRBJ2-5, with D perhaps matching TRBD2 (6 bases). This CDR3 is built from 17 residues. V was shortened by 4 bases and J by 5 bases, with 24 bases between the two germline ends. From germline, CDR1 is SGHNT and CDR2 YYREEE (reference sequence). CDR3 region: CASSTPLAGTGGETQYF. CDR3 DNA sequence: TGTGCCAGCAGCACGCCCTTGGCCGGGACTGGAGGGGAGACCCAGTACTTC.

This chain connects TRBV20-1 to TRBJ2-5, with TRBD2 identical over 8 bases. Per germline, CDR1 DFQATT and CDR2 SNEGSKA (reference sequence). Trimming at V came to 2 bases and at J to 4 bases, leaving 3 bases not matched to a gene. This CDR3 comprises 13 residues. DNA for the CDR3: TGCAGTGCTAGACCGGGACTAGTAGAGACCCAGTACTTC. This translates into CSARPGLVETQYF.

J is TRBJ2-1 and V is TRBV5-4; D remains ambiguous. Germline V gene sequence: CDR1 SGHNT, CDR2 YYREEE (reference sequence). This CDR3 is built from 15 residues. Trimming removed 4 bases at V and 9 bases at J, with 20 bases between. The CDR3 DNA follows: TGTGCCAGCAGCAAGACCGGAGTTGTGGGTAGTGAGCAGTTCTTC. This gives the protein CASSKTGVVGSEQFF.

The rearrangement uses TRBV28 and TRBJ2-3; D might be TRBD2 (5 bases). The V and J ends lost 2 bases and 2 bases respectively, with 8 bases between them. Germline V gene sequence: CDR1 MDHEN, CDR2 SYDVKM. The CDR3 is 14 amino acids. CDR3 coding DNA: TGTGCCAGCAGTTTAGGAGGAGCCACAGATACGCAGTATTTT. It is translated as CASSLGGATDTQYF.

This clonotype was observed a few times. The rearrangement joins TRBV7-6 to TRBJ2-1; tentatively, D is TRBD1 or TRBD2 (6 bases each). CDR3 length equals 14 residues. The V end was cut by 2 bases, the J end by 9 bases, with 14 bases between. Germline V lookup: CDR1 SGHVS, CDR2 FNYEAQ. The CDR3 region is CASSLKRGVAEQFF. The CDR3 DNA sequence: TGTGCCAGCAGCTTAAAAAGGGGGGTGGCTGAGCAGTTCTTC.

The chain couples TRBV2 to TRBJ2-7; D possibly corresponds to TRBD2 (6 bases). The CDR3 is 13 amino acids. V gave up 2 bases and J gave up 6 bases, with 11 bases separating them. Germline V gives CDR1 SNHLY, CDR2 FYNNEI. CDR3 bases: TGTGCCAGCAGTGAACGGAGGGGAGCCGAGCAGTACTTC. This sequence encodes CASSERRGAEQYF.

This clonotype was seen a few times. This chain uses TRBV11-2 with TRBJ2-2, with no clear D. The CDR3 runs 15 residues. The germline CDR1 and CDR2 sequences are SGHAT and FQNNGV. V gave up 1 base and J gave up 1 base, with 7 bases separating them. The DNA of the CDR3 is TGTGCCAGCAGCTTAGTCCGACAGAACACCGGGGAGCTGTTTTTT. This sequence encodes CASSLVRQNTGELFF.

The chain links TRBV2 to TRBJ2-1, with D uncertain. Deletions cut 7 bases from V and 1 base from J, with 8 bases between. CDR1 and CDR2 from the germline V gene are SNHLY and FYNNEI. The CDR3 length is 13 residues. CDR3 protein: CASNRPSYNEQFF. For the CDR3, the DNA is TGTGCCAGCAATAGGCCGTCCTACAATGAGCAGTTCTTC.